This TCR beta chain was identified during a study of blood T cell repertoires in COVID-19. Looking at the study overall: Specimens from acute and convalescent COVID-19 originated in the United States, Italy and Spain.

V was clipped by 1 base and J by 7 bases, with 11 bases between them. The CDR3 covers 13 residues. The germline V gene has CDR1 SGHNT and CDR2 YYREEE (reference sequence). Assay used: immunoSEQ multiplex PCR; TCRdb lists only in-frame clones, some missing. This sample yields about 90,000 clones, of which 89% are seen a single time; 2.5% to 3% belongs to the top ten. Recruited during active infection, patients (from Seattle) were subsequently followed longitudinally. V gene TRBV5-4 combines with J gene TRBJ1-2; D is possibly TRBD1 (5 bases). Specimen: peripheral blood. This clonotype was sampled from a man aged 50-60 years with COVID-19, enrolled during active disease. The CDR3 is CASSLTGSGGYTF. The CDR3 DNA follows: TGTGCCAGCAGCTTGACAGGTTCAGGTGGCTACACCTTC.